The 8 T cell receptor beta chains below come from one sample, sequenced in a study of Ad26.COV2.S vaccination and SARS-CoV-2 variants. The repertoire was sequenced with immunoSEQ multiplex PCR; TCRdb's copy has only in-frame clones and lacks some. The table includes about 680,000 clones, roughly 90% detected once. The treatment was: roughly 20 received Ad26.COV2.S at low or high dose, single or two shots; 5 received placebo; per-sample allocation not given. Samples analyzed were those drawn on day 63 after the first vaccine or placebo injection. The sample was peripheral blood, taken in a trial of Ad26.COV2.S vaccine versus placebo. Every receptor here comes from a person aged 18-65 years who received the Ad26.COV2.S COVID-19 vaccine or a placebo.

The rearrangement uses TRBV10-3 and TRBJ2-1; D gene uncertain. Trimming stripped 6 bases from V and 10 bases from J, with 13 bases between. CDR1 and CDR2 (germline): ENHRY, SYGVKD. The CDR3 has 12 residues. CDR3 protein: CAISALGLEQFF. CDR3 sequence (DNA): TGTGCCATCAGCGCCCTCGGGCTGGAGCAGTTCTTC.

The chain is built from TRBV19 and TRBJ1-3; 7 bases are shared with TRBD1. Germline V gene data show CDR1 as LNHDA and CDR2 as SQIVND (reference sequence). The length of the CDR3 is 16 residues. Trimming at V came to 3 bases and at J to 0 bases, leaving 5 bases not matched to a gene. In DNA form, the CDR3 reads TGTGCCAGTAGTATTCCGGGACAGAGCTCTGGAAACACCATATATTTT. Translation: CASSIPGQSSGNTIYF. Looking up the rest from reference TRBV19 and TRBJ1-3 gives the full variable domain: DGGITQSPKYLFRKEGQNVTLSCEQNLNHDAMYWYRQDPGQGLRLIYYSQIVNDFQKGDIAEGYSVSREKKESFPLTVTSAQKNPTAFYLCASSIPGQSSGNTIYFGEGSWLTVV.

The V gene is TRBV11-2, the J gene TRBJ2-3; D is unresolved. V was clipped by 0 bases and J by 1 base, with 5 bases between them. This CDR3 spans 14 amino acids. Germline CDR1 is SGHAT and CDR2 is FQNNGV. The CDR3, as DNA: TGTGCCAGCAGCTTAGATCAAGGCACAGATACGCAGTATTTT. It encodes CASSLDQGTDTQYF.

This rearrangement joins TRBV9 to TRBJ1-2; 9 positions match TRBD1. The germline V gene has CDR1 SGDLS and CDR2 YYNGEE. This CDR3 is 12 amino acids long. V lost 4 bases, J lost 8 bases, and 3 bases stayed unmatched. The CDR3: CASSLTGGGYTF. For the CDR3, the DNA is TGTGCCAGCAGCCTTACAGGGGGCGGCTACACCTTC.

The chain recombines TRBV7-2 with TRBJ2-7; no firm D call. This CDR3 has 13 amino acids. Germline CDR1 SGHTA, CDR2 FQGNSA. The ends were cut back, 5 bases at V and 3 bases at J, with 11 bases in the middle. The CDR3 loop reads CASSQVAIYEQYF. In DNA, the CDR3 is TGTGCCAGCAGCCAGGTTGCGATCTACGAGCAGTACTTC.

J is TRBJ2-7 and V is TRBV12-3 or TRBV12-4; weak D call: TRBD1 (6 bases). Trimming removed 6 bases at V and 6 bases at J, with 15 bases between. The CDR3 is made up of 13 amino acids. The chain's CDR3 is CASRTQGTAEQYF. The DNA of the CDR3 is TGTGCCAGCAGGACACAGGGCACCGCCGAGCAGTACTTC.

The CDR3, as DNA: TGTGCCAGTTCGACAGGGAACATTCAGTACTTC. Amino acids: CASSTGNIQYF. This chain connects TRBV6-5 to TRBJ2-4; 7 positions agree with TRBD1. Trimming took 9 bases from V and 7 from J; bases not matched to a gene: 3. This CDR3 is 11 amino acids long. CDR1 is MNHEY, CDR2 SVGAGI, per germline.

V usage is TRBV7-2 and J usage is TRBJ1-5, with no clear D. There are 13 residues in the CDR3. Between the trimmed V and J ends, which lost 1 base and 7 bases, there was a span of 8 bases. Per the germline V gene, CDR1 is SGHTA and CDR2 is FQGNSA. The CDR3: CASSLGIGQPQHF. The CDR3 nucleotides read TGTGCCAGCAGCTTAGGGATAGGGCAGCCCCAGCATTTT.